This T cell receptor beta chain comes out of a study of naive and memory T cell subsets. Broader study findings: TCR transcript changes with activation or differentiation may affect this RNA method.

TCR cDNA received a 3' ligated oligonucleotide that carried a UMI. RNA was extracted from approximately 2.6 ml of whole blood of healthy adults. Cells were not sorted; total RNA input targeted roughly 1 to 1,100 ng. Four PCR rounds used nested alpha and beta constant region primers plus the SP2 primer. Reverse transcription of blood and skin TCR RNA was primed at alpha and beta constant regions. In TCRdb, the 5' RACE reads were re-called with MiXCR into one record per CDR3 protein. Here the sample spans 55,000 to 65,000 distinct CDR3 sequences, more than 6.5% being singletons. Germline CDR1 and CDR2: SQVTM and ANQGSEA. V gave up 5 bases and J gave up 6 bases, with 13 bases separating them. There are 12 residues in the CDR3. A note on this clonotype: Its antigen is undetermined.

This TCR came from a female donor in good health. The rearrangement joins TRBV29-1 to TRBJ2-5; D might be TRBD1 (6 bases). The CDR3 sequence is CSVLTGHKTQYF. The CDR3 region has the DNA TGCAGCGTTTTAACAGGGCATAAGACCCAGTACTTC. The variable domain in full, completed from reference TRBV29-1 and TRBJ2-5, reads SAVISQKPSRDICQRGTSLTIQCQVDSQVTMMFWYRQQPGQSLTLIATANQGSEATYESGFVIDKFPISRPNLTFSTLTVSNMSPEDSSIYLCSVLTGHKTQYFGPGTRLLVL.